This T cell receptor (beta chain) was retrieved from a study of T cell repertoires in cytomegalovirus infection. As concerns this clonotype: Its cognate antigen is unknown. The missing conserved phenylalanine or tryptophan at the end of this CDR3 makes a read error likely.

TCRdb processed the reads anew with MiXCR; each CDR3 protein has one entry. The sample carries approximately 1,000,000 distinct CDR3 sequences, more than 25% recorded once. CDR1 LNHNV and CDR2 YYDKDF come from the germline V gene (reference sequence). CDR3 length equals 17 residues. The V gene lost 3 bases and the J gene lost 1 base, with 16 bases spanning the gap. This clonotype was obtained from a human donor in good health (CMV status not recorded). Some clones in this sample may be carry-over from other donors' samples. This chain links TRBV15 with TRBJ2-4; D possibly matches TRBD1 or TRBD2 (5 bases each). The sequencing used cultured CD8+ T cells from PBMCs, collected from culture after CMV antigen stimulation. The CDR3 region has the DNA TGTGCCACCAGCAGGGGGGTAGGATTGGAGGCCAAAAACATTCAGTACATC. Its protein product is CATSRGVGLEAKNIQYI.